Reported below is one T cell receptor (beta chain). The use of a sample-barcoded 5' primer and a J-beta primer mix characterized a second PCR of roughly 7 to 12 cycles. TCRdb ran MiXCR on the 5' RACE reads and lists one entry per CDR3 protein. Of about 720,000 distinct CDR3 sequences in the sample, approximately 22% were seen once. The data originate from a study of blood T cells in healthy people across ages. The receptor was isolated from a man aged 70-80 years in good health. Sequencing was performed on blood.

The CDR3 sequence is CASGELEQPQHF. As DNA, the CDR3 is TGTGCCAGCGGGGAATTGGAGCAGCCCCAGCATTTT. J is TRBJ1-5 and V is TRBV6-1; no definite D call. The CDR3 contains 12 residues. CDR1 is MNHNS and CDR2 is SASEGT in the germline V gene. Trimming took off 8 bases at V and 7 bases at J, with 12 bases between the two ends.